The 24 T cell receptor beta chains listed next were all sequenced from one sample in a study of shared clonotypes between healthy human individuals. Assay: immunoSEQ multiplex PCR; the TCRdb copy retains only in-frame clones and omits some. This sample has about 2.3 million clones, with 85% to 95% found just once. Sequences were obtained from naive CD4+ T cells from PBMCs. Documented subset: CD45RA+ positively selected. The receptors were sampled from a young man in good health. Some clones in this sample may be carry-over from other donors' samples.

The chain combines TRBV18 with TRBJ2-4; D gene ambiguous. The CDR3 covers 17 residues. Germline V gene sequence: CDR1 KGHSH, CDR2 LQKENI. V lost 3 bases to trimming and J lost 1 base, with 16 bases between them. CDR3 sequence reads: CASSPYWEIDAKNIQYF. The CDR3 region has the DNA TGTGCCAGCTCACCCTACTGGGAAATAGACGCCAAAAACATTCAGTACTTC.

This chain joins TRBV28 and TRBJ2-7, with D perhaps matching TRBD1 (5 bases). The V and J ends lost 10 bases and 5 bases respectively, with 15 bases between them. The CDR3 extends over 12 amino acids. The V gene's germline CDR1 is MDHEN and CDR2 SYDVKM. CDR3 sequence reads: CATLDSAHEQYF. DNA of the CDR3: TGTGCCACCCTTGACAGTGCACACGAGCAGTACTTC.

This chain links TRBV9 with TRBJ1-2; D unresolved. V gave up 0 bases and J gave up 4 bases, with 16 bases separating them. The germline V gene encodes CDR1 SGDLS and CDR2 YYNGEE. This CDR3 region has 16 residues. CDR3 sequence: CASSVAPYGEAYGYTF. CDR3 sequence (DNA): TGTGCCAGCAGCGTAGCCCCCTACGGGGAGGCCTATGGCTACACCTTC.

The CDR3 DNA reads TGTGCCAGCAGTGAGACGGGAGTACCCTACGAGCAGTACTTC. Translating it yields CASSETGVPYEQYF. The V and J genes are TRBV6-1 and TRBJ2-7; possibly TRBD2 for D (6 bases). The CDR3 loop spans 14 amino acids. V lost 3 bases, J lost 2 bases, and 11 bases lay in between. The germline V gene has CDR1 MNHNS and CDR2 SASEGT.

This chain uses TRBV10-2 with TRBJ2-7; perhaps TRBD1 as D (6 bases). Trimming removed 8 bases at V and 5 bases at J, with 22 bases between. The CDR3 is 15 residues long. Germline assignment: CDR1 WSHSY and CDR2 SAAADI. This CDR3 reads CASLEYRAGSDEQYF. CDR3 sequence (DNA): TGCGCCAGCCTGGAGTACAGGGCGGGCAGTGACGAGCAGTACTTC.

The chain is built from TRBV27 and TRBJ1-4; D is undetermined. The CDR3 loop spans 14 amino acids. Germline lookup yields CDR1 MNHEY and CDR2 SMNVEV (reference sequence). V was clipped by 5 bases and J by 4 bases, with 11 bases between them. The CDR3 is CASSAAGNNEKLFF. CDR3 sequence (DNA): TGTGCCAGCAGTGCGGCGGGAAATAATGAAAAACTGTTTTTT.

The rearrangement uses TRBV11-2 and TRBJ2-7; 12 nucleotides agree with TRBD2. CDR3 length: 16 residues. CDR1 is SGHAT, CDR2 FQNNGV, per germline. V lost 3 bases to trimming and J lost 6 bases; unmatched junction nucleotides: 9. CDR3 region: CASSFLAGGLRAEQYF. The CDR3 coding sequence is TGTGCCAGCAGCTTCCTAGCGGGAGGGCTAAGGGCCGAGCAGTACTTC.

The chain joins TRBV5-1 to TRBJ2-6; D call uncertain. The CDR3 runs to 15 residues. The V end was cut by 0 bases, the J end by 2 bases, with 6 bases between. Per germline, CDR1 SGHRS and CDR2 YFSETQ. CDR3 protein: CASSLEGPGANVLTF. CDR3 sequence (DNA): TGCGCCAGCAGCTTGGAGGGCCCTGGGGCCAACGTCCTGACTTTC.

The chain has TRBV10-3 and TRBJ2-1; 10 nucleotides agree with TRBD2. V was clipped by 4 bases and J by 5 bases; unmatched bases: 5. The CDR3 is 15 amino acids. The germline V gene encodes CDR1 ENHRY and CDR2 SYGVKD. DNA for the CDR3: TGTGCCATCAGTGGGACTAGCGGCCCTGACAATGAGCAGTTCTTC. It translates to CAISGTSGPDNEQFF.

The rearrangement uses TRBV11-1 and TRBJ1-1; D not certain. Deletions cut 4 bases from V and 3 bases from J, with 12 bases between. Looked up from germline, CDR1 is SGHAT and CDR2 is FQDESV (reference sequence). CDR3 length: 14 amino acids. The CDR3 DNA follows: TGTGCCAGCAGCTCCCCTGGAGCCTACACTGAAGCTTTCTTT. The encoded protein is CASSSPGAYTEAFF.

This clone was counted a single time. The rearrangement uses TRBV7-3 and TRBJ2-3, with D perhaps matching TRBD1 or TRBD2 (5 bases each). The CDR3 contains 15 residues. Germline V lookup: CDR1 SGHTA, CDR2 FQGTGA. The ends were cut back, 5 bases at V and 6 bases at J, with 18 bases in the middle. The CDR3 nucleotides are TGTGCCAGCAGCCCTTCAACCGGGGCTTGGGATACGCAGTATTTT. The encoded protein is CASSPSTGAWDTQYF.

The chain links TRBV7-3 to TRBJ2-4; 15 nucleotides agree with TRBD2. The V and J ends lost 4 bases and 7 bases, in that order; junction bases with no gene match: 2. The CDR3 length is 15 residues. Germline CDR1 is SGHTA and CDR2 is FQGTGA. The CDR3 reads CASSSGLAGGNIQYF. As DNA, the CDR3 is TGTGCCAGCAGCTCCGGACTAGCGGGAGGGAACATTCAGTACTTC.

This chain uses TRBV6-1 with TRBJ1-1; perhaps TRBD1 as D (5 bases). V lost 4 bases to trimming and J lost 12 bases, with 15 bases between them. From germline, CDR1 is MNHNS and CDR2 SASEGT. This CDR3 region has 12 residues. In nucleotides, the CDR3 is TGTGCCAGCAGTGGCGACAGACGGTATACTTTCTTT. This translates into CASSGDRRYTFF.

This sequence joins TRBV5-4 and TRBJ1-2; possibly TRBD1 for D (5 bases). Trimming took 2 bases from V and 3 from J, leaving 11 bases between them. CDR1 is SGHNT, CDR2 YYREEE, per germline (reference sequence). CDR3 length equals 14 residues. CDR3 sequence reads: CASSFYTGDYGYTF. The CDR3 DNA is TGTGCCAGCAGCTTTTATACAGGTGACTATGGCTACACCTTC. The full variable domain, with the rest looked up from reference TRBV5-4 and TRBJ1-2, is ETGVTQSPTHLIKTRGQQVTLRCSSQSGHNTVSWYQQALGQGPQFIFQYYREEENGRGNFPPRFSGLQFPNYSSELNVNALELDDSALYLCASSFYTGDYGYTFGSGTRLTVV.

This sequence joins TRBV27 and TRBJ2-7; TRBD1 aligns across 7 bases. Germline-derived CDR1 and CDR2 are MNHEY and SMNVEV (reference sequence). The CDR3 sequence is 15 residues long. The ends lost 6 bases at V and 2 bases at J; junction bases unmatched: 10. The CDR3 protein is CASRDRSLGTYEQYF. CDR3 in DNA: TGTGCCAGCAGGGACAGGAGTCTAGGCACCTACGAGCAGTACTTC.

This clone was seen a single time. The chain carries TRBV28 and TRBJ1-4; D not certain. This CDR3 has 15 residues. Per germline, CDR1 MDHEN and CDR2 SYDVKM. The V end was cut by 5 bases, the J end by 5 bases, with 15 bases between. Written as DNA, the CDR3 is TGTGCCAGCAGTCTAGCCGGCTCCCAGAATGAAAAACTGTTTTTT. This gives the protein CASSLAGSQNEKLFF.

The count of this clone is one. CDR3 sequence: CASSQGPSYGYTF. The DNA of the CDR3 is TGTGCCAGCAGCCAAGGACCTTCCTATGGCTACACCTTC. The V gene is TRBV7-2, the J gene TRBJ1-2, with D unresolved. Germline CDR1 reads SGHTA; CDR2 reads FQGNSA. CDR3 length: 13 amino acids. The ends were cut back, 5 bases at V and 4 bases at J, with 11 bases in the middle.

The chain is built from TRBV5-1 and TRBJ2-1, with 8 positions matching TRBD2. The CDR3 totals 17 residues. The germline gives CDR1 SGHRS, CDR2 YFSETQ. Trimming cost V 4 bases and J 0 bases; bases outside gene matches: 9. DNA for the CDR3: TGCGCCAGCAGCGGTAGCTTACTAGCGGCCTCCTACAATGAGCAGTTCTTC. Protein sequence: CASSGSLLAASYNEQFF.

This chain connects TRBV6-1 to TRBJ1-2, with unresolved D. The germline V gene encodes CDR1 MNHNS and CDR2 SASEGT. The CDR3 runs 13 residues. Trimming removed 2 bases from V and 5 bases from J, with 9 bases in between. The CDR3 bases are TGTGCCAGCAGTGAATCGCTCGGGTATGGCTACACCTTC. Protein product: CASSESLGYGYTF.

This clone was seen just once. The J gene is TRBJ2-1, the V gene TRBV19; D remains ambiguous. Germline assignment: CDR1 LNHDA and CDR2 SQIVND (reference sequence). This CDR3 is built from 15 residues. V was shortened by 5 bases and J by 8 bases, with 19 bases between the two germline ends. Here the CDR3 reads CASSPLGPPRHEQFF. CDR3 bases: TGTGCCAGTAGTCCCCTCGGACCCCCCCGACATGAGCAGTTCTTC.

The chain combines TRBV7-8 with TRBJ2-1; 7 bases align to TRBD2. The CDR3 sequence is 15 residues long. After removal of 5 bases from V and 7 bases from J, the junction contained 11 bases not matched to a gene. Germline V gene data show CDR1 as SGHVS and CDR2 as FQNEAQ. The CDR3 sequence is CASSREELASNEQFF. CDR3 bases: TGTGCCAGCAGCCGGGAGGAACTAGCGTCGAATGAGCAGTTCTTC.

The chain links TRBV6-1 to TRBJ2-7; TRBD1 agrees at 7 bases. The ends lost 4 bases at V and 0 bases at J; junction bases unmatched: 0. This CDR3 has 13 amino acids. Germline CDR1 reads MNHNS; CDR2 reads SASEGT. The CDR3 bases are TGTGCCAGCAGTGGGGACAGCTCCTACGAGCAGTACTTC. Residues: CASSGDSSYEQYF.

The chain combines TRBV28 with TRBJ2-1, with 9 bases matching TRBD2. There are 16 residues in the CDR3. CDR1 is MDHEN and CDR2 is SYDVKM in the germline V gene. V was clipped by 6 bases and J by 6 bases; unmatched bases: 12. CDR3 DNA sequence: TGTGCCAGCAGCCCGATCGCGGGAGGGGGCGGCAATGAGCAGTTCTTC. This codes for CASSPIAGGGGNEQFF.

CDR3 in amino acids: CASSLNWWNTEAFF. The CDR3 coding sequence is TGTGCCAGCAGCTTGAATTGGTGGAACACTGAAGCTTTCTTT. The chain carries TRBV5-8 and TRBJ1-1, with D uncertain. The CDR3 spans 14 residues. Germline V CDR1 and CDR2: SGHTS, YDEGEE. V was clipped by 1 base and J by 1 base, with 8 bases between them.